The 3 T cell receptor beta chains given below trace back to one sample, sequenced in a study of T-cell reconstitution after alpha-beta-depleted transplantation in children. Preparation of the TCRbeta library was carried out with unique molecular identifiers. Via MiXCR, TCRdb re-called the PCR reads, giving one row per CDR3 protein. This table has some 600,000 distinct CDR3 sequences, over 10% appearing once. Sequenced here: PBMCs, mostly from graft donor cells, sampled 360 days after TCRalphabeta/CD19-depleted stem cell transplant. Receptor source: a male patient younger than 18 who had a stem cell transplant for acute myeloid leukemia, so the T cells may come from the graft donor.

The chain employs TRBV5-1 and TRBJ1-1; D unresolved. V shed 5 bases and J shed 2 bases, with 13 bases lying between them. The CDR3 is 14 residues long. Per germline, CDR1 SGHRS and CDR2 YFSETQ. As DNA, the CDR3 is TGCGCCAGCAGGGAGGCTTGGGTAAACACTGAAGCTTTCTTT. This sequence encodes CASREAWVNTEAFF. The variable domain in full, completed from reference TRBV5-1 and TRBJ1-1, reads KAGVTQTPRYLIKTRGQQVTLSCSPISGHRSVSWYQQTPGQGLQFLFEYFSETQRNKGNFPGRFSGRQFSNSRSEMNVSTLELGDSALYLCASREAWVNTEAFFGQGTRLTVV.

A few counts support this clonotype. The rearrangement joins TRBV11-2 to TRBJ2-5; 9 positions match TRBD2. The J segment lost 6 bases and the V segment lost 3 bases, leaving 17 bases of the junction unmatched. The germline CDR1 and CDR2 sequences are SGHAT and FQNNGV. The CDR3 covers 18 residues. The CDR3: CASSFRTSDTKRWQTQYF. The CDR3 DNA is TGTGCCAGCAGCTTCCGGACTAGCGACACGAAACGGTGGCAGACCCAGTACTTC.

J is TRBJ2-1 and V is TRBV28; 8 bases are shared with TRBD2. The CDR3 is 16 amino acids. V shed 5 bases, J shed 3 bases, and the junction held 9 bases outside the gene matches. Germline V gene sequence: CDR1 MDHEN, CDR2 SYDVKM. In DNA, the CDR3 is TGTGCCAGCAGTCAAATAACTAGCGGTAACTACAATGAGCAGTTCTTC. It encodes CASSQITSGNYNEQFF.